This T cell receptor (beta chain) comes out of a study of OX40 agonist ivuxolimab in advanced cancers. The overall study: Ivuxolimab was delivered to patients intravenously every 2 weeks at doses spanning 0.01 to 10 mg/kg.

General observations from the study: No determination was made of the antigen specificity of the expanded peripheral T cells.

Exclusion applied to patients with autoimmune disease history or systemic immunosuppression. The CDR3 contains 15 residues. Repertoires were generated with immunoSEQ multiplex PCR, while TCRdb's copy carries only in-frame clones and drops some. The sample yields 40,000 to 45,000 clones, 70% to 90% seen once. Turning to this clone: The target antigen is unknown.

This specimen consisted of CD4+ or CD8+ T cells sorted from blood, obtained in a trial of the OX40 agonist ivuxolimab. The chain is built from TRBV21-1 and TRBJ2-1; TRBD1 is the table's D call and was not checked against the DNA. TRBV21-1 is a documented pseudogene. The clonotype was recovered from an adult with an advanced solid tumor such as melanoma, head and neck, liver or kidney cancer. The CDR3: CASSKDLQGPSEQFF. CDR3 in DNA: TGTGCCAGCAGCAAAGACTTACAGGGACCGAGTGAGCAGTTCTTC.